This T cell receptor (beta chain) derives from a study of T cell repertoires in cytomegalovirus infection. Study summary: HLA-B-restricted CMV epitopes that are well studied were used alongside recently identified HLA-C-restricted ones. General study results and limits: Summed frequency of shared TCR beta families picked out CMV carriers who also had the relevant HLA.

V shed 4 bases, J shed 2 bases, and the junction held 9 bases outside the gene matches. The CDR3 loop spans 16 amino acids. As concerns this clonotype: The antigen is undetermined.

TCRdb processed the reads anew with MiXCR; each CDR3 protein has one entry. The sample records some 500,000 distinct CDR3 sequences, roughly a third being singletons. The chain has TRBV12-3 or TRBV12-4 and TRBJ2-3; 7 bases agree with TRBD1. Sequencing was performed on cultured PBMCs, taken from culture after CMV antigen stimulation. The clonotype originates from a human donor in good health (CMV status not recorded). Some clones in this sample may be carry-over from other donors' samples. The chain's CDR3 is CASSYPGQRSTDTQYF. The CDR3 DNA reads TGTGCCAGCAGTTACCCGGGACAGAGATCCACAGATACGCAGTATTTT.